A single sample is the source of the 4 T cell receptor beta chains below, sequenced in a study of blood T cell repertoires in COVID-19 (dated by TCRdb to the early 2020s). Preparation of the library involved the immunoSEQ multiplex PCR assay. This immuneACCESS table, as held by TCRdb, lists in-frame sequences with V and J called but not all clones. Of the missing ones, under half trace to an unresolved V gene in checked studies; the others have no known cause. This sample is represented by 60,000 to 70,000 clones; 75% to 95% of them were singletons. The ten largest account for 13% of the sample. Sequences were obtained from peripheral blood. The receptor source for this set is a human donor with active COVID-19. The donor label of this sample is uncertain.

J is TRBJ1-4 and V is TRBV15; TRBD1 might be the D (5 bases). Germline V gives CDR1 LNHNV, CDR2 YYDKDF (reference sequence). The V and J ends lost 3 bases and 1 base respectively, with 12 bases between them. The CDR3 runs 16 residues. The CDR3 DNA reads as TGTGCCACCAGCAGCGGTTCGGGGGGAACTAATGAAAAACTGTTTTTT. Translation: CATSSGSGGTNEKLFF.

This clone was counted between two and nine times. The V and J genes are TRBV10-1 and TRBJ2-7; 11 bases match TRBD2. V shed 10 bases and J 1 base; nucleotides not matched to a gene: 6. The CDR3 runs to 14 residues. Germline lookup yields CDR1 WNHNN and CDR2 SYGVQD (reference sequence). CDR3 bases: TGCGCCACCTCCGGGACTAGCGGATCCTACGAGCAGTACTTC. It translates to CATSGTSGSYEQYF.

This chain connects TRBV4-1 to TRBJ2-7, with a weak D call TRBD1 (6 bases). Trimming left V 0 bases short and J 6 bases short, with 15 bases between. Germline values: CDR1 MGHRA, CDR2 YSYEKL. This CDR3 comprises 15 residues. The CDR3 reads CASSQEGTPSGEQYF. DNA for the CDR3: TGCGCCAGCAGCCAAGAAGGGACACCCAGCGGCGAGCAGTACTTC.

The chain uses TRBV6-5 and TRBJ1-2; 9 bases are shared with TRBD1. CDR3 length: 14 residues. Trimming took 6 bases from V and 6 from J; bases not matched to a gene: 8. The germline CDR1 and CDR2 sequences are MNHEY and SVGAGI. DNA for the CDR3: TGTGCCAGCAGCGCCGGGACAGGGCCCGATGGCTACACCTTC. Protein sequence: CASSAGTGPDGYTF.